This TCR beta chain emerged from a study of blood T cell repertoires in COVID-19. Clones were sequenced by immunoSEQ multiplex PCR, and TCRdb holds only the in-frame ones, with some missing. The sample holds about 200,000 clones, around 90% seen once. Everyone who took part was 18 to 89 years old, and they came from 24 US areas. Recovered status applied to Cohort 3 donors who had two consecutive negative PCRs. It also applied to those with clearance or with symptom resolution. V was pared by 8 bases and J by 5 bases, with 13 bases between. Germline V gives CDR1 MNHEY, CDR2 SVGAGI. The CDR3 length is 13 residues.

The sample comprised PBMCs or T cells enriched from blood (not recorded which). The genes are TRBV6-5 and TRBJ2-1, with a possible D match to TRBD2 (6 bases). The sequence derives from a man aged 25-45 years who had recovered from COVID-19. CDR3 nucleotides: TGTGCCAGCCTCAGGACTAAAGACAATGAGCAGTTCTTC. It is translated as CASLRTKDNEQFF.